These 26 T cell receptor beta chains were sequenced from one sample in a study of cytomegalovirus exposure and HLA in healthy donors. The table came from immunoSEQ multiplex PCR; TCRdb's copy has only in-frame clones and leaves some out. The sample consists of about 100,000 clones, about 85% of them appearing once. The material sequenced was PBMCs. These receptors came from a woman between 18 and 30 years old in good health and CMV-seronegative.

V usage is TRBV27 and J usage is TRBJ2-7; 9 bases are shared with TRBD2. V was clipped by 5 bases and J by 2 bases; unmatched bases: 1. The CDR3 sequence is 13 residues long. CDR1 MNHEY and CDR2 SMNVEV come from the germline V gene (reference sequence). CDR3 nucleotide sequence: TGTGCCAGCAGTGGCGGGAGGGCCTACGAGCAGTACTTC. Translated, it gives CASSGGRAYEQYF.

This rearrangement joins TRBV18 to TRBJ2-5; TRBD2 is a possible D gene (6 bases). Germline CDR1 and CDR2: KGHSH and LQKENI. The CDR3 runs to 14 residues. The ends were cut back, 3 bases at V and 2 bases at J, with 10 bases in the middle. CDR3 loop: CASSPRDRQETQYF. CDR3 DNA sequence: TGTGCCAGCTCACCGCGGGACCGTCAAGAGACCCAGTACTTC.

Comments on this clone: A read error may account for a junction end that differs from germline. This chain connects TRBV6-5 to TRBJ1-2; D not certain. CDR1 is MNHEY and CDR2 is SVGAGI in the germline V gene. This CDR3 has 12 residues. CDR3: CASSSLGVGHTF. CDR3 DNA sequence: TGTGCCAGCAGCTCTCTCGGGGTTGGCCACACCTTC.

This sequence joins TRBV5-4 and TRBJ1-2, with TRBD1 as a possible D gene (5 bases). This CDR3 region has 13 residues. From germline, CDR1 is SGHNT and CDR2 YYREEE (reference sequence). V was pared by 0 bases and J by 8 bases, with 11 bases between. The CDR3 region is CASSLEGVGGYTF. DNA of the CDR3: TGTGCCAGCAGCTTGGAAGGGGTTGGCGGCTACACCTTC.

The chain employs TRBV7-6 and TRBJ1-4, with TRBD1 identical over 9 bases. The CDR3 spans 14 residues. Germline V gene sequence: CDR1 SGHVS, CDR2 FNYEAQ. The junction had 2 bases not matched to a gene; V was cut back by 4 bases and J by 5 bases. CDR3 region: CASSSGQGNEKLFF. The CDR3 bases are TGTGCCAGCAGCTCCGGACAGGGGAATGAAAAACTGTTTTTT.

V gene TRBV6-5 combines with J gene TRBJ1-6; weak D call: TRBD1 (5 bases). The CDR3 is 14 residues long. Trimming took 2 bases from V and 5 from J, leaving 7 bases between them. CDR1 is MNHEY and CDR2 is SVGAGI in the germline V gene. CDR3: CASSYGGNNSPLHF. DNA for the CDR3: TGTGCCAGCAGTTACGGGGGGAATAATTCACCCCTCCACTTT.

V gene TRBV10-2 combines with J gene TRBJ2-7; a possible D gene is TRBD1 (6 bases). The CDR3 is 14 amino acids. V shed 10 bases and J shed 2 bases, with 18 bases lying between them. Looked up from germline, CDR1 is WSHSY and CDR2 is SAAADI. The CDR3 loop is CATGQPKTPYEQYF. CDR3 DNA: TGCGCCACTGGACAGCCAAAGACTCCCTACGAGCAGTACTTC.

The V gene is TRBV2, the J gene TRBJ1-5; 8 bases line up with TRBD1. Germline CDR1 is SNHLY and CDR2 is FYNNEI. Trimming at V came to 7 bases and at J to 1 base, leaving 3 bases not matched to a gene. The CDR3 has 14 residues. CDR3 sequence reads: CASTGQGSNQPQHF. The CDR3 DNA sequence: TGTGCCAGCACAGGACAGGGAAGCAATCAGCCCCAGCATTTT.

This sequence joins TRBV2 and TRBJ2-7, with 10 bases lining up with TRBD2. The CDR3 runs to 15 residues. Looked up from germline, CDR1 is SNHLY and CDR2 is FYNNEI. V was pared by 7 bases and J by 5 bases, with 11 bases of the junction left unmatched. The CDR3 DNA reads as TGTGCCAGCATTGGGGTCAGCCTAGCGGGGGACGAGCAGTACTTC. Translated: CASIGVSLAGDEQYF.

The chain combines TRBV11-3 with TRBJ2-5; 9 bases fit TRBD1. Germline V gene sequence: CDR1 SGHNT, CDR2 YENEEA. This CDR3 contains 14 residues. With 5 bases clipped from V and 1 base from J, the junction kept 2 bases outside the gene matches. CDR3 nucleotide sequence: TGTGCCAGCAGCGGGGGACAGGGCCAAGAGACCCAGTACTTC. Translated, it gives CASSGGQGQETQYF. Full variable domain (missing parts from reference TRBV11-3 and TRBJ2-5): EAGVVQSPRYKIIEKKQPVAFWCNPISGHNTLYWYLQNLGQGPELLIRYENEEAVDDSQLPKDRFSAERLKGVDSTLKIQPAELGDSAVYLCASSGGQGQETQYFGPGTRLLVL.

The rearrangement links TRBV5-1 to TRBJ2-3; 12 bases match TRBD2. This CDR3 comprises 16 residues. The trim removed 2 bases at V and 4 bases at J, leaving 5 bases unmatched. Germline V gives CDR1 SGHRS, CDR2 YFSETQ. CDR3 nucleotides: TGCGCCAGCAGCTTTTTAGCTAGCGGGGGGGCAGATACGCAGTATTTT. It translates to CASSFLASGGADTQYF. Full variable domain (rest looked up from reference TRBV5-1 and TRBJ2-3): KAGVTQTPRYLIKTRGQQVTLSCSPISGHRSVSWYQQTPGQGLQFLFEYFSETQRNKGNFPGRFSGRQFSNSRSEMNVSTLELGDSALYLCASSFLASGGADTQYFGPGTRLTVL.

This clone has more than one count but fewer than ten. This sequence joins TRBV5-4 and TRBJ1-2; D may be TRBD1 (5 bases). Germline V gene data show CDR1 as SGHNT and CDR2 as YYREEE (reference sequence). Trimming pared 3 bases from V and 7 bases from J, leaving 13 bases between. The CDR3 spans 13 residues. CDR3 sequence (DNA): TGTGCCAGCAGCTCGACAGATTATAGTGGCTACACCTTC. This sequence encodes CASSSTDYSGYTF.

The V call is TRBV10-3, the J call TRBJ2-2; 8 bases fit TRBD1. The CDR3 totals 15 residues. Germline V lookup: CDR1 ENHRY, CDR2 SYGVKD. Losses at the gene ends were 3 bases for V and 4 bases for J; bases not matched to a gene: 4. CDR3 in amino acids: CAISDGTGLTGELFF. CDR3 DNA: TGTGCCATCAGTGATGGGACAGGTCTCACCGGGGAGCTGTTTTTT.

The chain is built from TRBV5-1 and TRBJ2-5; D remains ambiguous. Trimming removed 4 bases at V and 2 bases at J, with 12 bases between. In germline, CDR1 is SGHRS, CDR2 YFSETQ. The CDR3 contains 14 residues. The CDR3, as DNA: TGCGCCAGCAGCCCGCCAAACGGGCAAGAGACCCAGTACTTC. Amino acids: CASSPPNGQETQYF.

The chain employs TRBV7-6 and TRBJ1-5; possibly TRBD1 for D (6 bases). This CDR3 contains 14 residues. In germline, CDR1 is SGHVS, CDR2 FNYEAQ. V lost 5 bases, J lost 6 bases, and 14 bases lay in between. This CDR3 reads CASSISTTGQPQHF. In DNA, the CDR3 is TGTGCCAGCAGCATAAGTACGACAGGTCAGCCCCAGCATTTT.

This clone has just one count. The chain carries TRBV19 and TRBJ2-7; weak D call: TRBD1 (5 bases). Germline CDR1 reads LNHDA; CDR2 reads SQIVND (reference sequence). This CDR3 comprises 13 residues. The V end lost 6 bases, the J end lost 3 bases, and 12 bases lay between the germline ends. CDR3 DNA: TGTGCCAGTAGCTCTCGGACATACTACGAGCAGTACTTC. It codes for CASSSRTYYEQYF.

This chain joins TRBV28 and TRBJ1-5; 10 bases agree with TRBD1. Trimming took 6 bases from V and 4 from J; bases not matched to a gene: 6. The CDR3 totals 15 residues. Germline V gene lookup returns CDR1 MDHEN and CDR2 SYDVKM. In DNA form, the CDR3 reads TGTGCCAGCAGGTGGGACAGGGGAGTTAATCAGCCCCAGCATTTT. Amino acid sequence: CASRWDRGVNQPQHF.

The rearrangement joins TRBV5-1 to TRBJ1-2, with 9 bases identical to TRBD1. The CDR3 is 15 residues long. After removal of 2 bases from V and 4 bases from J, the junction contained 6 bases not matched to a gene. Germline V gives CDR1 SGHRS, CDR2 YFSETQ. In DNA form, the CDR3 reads TGCGCCAGCAGCTTAGCCGGACAGGGGAGCTATGGCTACACCTTC. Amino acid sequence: CASSLAGQGSYGYTF.

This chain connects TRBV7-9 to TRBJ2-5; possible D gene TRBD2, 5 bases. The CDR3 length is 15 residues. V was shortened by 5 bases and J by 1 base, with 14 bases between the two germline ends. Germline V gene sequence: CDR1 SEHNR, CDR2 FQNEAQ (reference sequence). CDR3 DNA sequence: TGTGCCAGCAGCCCGCCGAGGGCCGGCCAAGAGACCCAGTACTTC. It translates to CASSPPRAGQETQYF.

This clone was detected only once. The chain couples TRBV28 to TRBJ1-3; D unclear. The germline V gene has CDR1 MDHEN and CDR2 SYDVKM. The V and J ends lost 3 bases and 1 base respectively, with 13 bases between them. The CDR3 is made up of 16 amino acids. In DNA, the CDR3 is TGTGCCAGCAGTTTTAGAGACTCGCTATCTGGAAACACCATATATTTT. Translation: CASSFRDSLSGNTIYF.

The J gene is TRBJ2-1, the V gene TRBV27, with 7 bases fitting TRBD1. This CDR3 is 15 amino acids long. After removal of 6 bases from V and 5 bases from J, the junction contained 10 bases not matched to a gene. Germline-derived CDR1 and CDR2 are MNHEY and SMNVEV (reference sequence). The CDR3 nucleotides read TGTGCCAGCAGCCGCGACAGGGTTCCCAACAATGAGCAGTTCTTC. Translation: CASSRDRVPNNEQFF.

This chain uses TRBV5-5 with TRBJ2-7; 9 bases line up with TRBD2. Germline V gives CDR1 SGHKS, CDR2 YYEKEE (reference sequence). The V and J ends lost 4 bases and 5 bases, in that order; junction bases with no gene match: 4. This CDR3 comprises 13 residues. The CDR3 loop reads CASSAGLAHEQYF. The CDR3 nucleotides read TGTGCCAGCAGCGCAGGACTAGCGCACGAGCAGTACTTC.

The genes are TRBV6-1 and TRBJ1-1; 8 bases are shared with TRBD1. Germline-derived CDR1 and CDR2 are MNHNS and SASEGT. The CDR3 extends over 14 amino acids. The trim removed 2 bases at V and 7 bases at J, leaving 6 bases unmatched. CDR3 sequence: CASSESGGPREAFF. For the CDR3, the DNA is TGTGCCAGCAGTGAATCAGGGGGCCCGCGTGAAGCTTTCTTT.

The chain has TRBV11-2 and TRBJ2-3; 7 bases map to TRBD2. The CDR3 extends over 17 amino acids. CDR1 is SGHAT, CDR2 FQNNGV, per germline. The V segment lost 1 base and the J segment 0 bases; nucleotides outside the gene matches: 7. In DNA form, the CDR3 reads TGTGCCAGCAGCTTAGTGGCTAGCGGAGCTAGCACAGATACGCAGTATTTT. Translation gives CASSLVASGASTDTQYF.

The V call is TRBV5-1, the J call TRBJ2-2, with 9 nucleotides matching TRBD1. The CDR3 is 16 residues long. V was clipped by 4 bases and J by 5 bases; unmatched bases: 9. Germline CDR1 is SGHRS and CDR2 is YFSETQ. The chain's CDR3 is CASSSDRGALTGELFF. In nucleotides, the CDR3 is TGCGCCAGCAGCAGCGACAGGGGGGCATTGACCGGGGAGCTGTTTTTT.

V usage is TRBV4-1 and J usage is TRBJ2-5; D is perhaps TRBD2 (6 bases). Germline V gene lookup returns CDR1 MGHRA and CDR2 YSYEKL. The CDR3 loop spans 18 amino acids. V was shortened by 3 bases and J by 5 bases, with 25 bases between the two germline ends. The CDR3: CASSHSYAPGLGLETQYF. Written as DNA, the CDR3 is TGCGCCAGCAGCCATTCCTATGCCCCGGGACTCGGTTTGGAGACCCAGTACTTC.